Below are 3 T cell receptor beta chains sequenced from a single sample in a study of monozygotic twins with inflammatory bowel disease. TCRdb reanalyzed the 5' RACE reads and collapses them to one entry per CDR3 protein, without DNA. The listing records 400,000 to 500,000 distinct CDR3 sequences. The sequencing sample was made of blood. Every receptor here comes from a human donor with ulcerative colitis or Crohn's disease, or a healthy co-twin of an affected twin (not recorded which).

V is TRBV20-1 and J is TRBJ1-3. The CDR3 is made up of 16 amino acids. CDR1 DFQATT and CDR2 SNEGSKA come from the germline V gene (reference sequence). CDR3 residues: CSARDLFRNSGNTIYF.

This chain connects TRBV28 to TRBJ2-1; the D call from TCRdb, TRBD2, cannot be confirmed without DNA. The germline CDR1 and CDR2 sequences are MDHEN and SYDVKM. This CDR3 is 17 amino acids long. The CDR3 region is CASSRYPGLAGSNEQFF.

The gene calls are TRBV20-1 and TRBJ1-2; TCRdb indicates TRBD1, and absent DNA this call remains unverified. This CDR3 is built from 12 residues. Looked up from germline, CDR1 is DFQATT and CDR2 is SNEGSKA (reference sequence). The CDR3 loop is CSPRSSGIGYTF.